This T cell receptor beta chain was identified during a study of cytomegalovirus exposure and HLA in healthy donors. Study-wide results and limits: Cytomegalovirus-associated status was assigned to some 180 TCR beta chains.

A word on this clone: Its specificity is not known.

Trimming removed 5 bases from V and 2 bases from J, with 25 bases in between. Per germline, CDR1 SGHVS and CDR2 FQNEAQ. The CDR3 has 20 residues. Primers for the PCR totalled 60 Vbeta and 13 Jbeta. Assay used: immunoSEQ multiplex PCR; TCRdb lists only in-frame clones, some missing. The table records 150,000 to 200,000 clones, roughly 79% of them present only once. This clonotype was sampled from a woman between 40 and 55 years old in good health and CMV-seropositive. Sequencing was performed on PBMCs. The chain links TRBV7-8 to TRBJ1-6; D may be TRBD1 (6 bases). The CDR3 loop is CASSLWEAGGDFTYNSPLHF. The DNA of the CDR3 is TGTGCCAGCAGCCTCTGGGAGGCGGGGGGCGACTTTACCTATAATTCACCCCTCCACTTT.